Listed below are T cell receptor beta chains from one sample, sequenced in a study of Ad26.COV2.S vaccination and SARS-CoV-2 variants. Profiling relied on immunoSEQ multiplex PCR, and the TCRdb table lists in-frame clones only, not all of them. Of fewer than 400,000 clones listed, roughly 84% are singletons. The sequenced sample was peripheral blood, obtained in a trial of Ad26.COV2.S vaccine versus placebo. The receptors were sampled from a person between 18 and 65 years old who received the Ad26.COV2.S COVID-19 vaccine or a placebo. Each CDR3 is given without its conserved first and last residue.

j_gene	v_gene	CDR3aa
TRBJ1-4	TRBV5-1	ASSGTGGSNEKLF
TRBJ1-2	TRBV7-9	ASSLGATNYGYT
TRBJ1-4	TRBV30	AWRARINEKLF
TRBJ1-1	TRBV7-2	ASSLSRDNTEAF
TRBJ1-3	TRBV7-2	ASSLGDRVAGNTIY
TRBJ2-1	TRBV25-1	ASRPSSYNEQF
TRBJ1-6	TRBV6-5	ASSLGQRNSPLH
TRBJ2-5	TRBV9	ASSVAPQAGGRETQY
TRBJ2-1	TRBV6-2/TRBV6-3	ASSYRGQTYNEQF
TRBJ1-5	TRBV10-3	AISEPLVTGAANQPQH
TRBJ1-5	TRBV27	ASSLFQGGQPQH
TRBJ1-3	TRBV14	ASSHRQGSNTIY
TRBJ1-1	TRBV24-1	ATSAGQGDTEAF
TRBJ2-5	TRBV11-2	ASSRWPPGHLGETQY
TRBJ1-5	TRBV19	ASSTVNNQPQH